This paragraph reports one TCR beta chain. Its specific antigen is unknown. The record has no base qualities; no much larger clone is one base away. The CDR3, from cysteine to phenylalanine, totals 14 residues. Of the read, only the CDR3 DNA is kept; its 42 bases are in frame from base 1. CDR1 and CDR2 were assigned from the germline V gene as SGHTA and FQGNSA. After removal of 8 bases from V and 10 bases from J, the junction retains 10 bases not matched to a gene. This entry is derived from a study of blood T cells in healthy people across ages (dated by TCRdb to about 2015). The study in broad terms: In model experiments, template switching captured about one uniquely barcoded TCR beta cDNA molecule for every two T cells. Four age groups were formed from the donors: young (average approximately 15 years), middle-aged (around 37), aged (over 55) and long-lived (around 82). To track age-related changes in TCR beta repertoire diversity, the study relied on deep sequencing normalized with unique cDNA molecular identifiers. The study analyzed two additional independent replicas of 1 million unique cDNA reads from the same blood draw for two donors, one aged 18 to 29 and one aged 80 or older. Donors of different ages were randomly distributed across sequencing lanes to avoid experimental bias. Overall results and qualifications from the work: Observed TCR beta diversity per million T cells fell roughly linearly with age, and a significant reduction was already apparent by age roughly 40. Conclusive comparison of naive and antigen-experienced compartments was prevented by the profiling of bulk unsorted PBMCs. Because donor CMV infection status was unknown, age-related changes in expanded clonotypes were potentially confounded. Compared with the aged group, the long-lived group had more naive CD4+ T cells, fewer expanded clones and increased TCR diversity, a pattern suggesting age selection. Estimates of total diversity from one million sequenced T cells were regarded as lower bounds and underestimates. Observed TCR beta diversity correlated strongly with the percentage of naive T cells measured by flow cytometry.

The 35 to 40 donors, aged about 6 to 90 years, were systemically healthy Caucasian individuals from Russia. Approximately 9.3 milliliters of peripheral blood were drawn from each donor into EDTA-treated Vacutainer tubes. Ficoll-Paque density-gradient centrifugation was used to isolate PBMCs, with at least 6.5 million per sample. Total RNA was extracted from PBMCs with Trizol reagent, with at least 5.5 micrograms obtained per sample. For every donor, an aliquot of PBMCs went through flow cytometry to measure the percentages of naive CD45RAhigh/CD27high T cells. The library was built by means of 5' RACE. The second PCR ran for about 7 to 11 cycles and used a J-beta primer mix along with a sample-barcoded 5' primer. Each TCR beta cDNA molecule received a unique molecular identifier from a template-switch 5' adaptor carrying 12 random nucleotides. Each sample yielded at least 2.5 million CDR3-containing paired-end reads. First-strand cDNA synthesis was performed from all RNA using the Mint cDNA synthesis kit, with priming by a TRBC-specific oligonucleotide. All cDNA was treated with uracil-DNA glycosylase and then went through a first 18-cycle PCR with the universal primers M1SS and BC2_uni_R. Regarding the original processing steps: For normalization, 1 million high-quality reads were randomly selected from each sample, with every read carrying a distinct molecular identifier. Reads sharing molecular identifiers were discarded rather than binned into consensus sequences. MiTCR, set to a Q25 quality threshold and the strictest error-elimination algorithm, was used for CDR3 identification, clonotype clustering and error correction. Lower-bound total TCR beta diversity was estimated with a nonparametric unseen species model using Euler transformation. TCRdb cleaned the public reads at Q25 with fastp, built clones with MiXCR and kept in-frame beta chains. Rows are combined by CDR3 protein, so each entry shows the most common genes and DNA. Here the V and J calls rest on TCRdb's processing, not on the authors' analysis. This sample has around 1,900,000 distinct CDR3 sequences in its table, and about two fifths of those were observed once. In total, the top ten clones hold 23% of the sample.

Sample: blood. This TCR was sampled from a human donor in good health. This sequence uses TRBV7-2 and TRBJ2-5, with 13 bases aligning to TRBD2. The CDR3 corresponds to CASRPTSGGPRQYF. The nucleotide sequence reads as follows: TGTGCCAGCCGCCCGACTAGCGGGGGGCCTCGCCAGTACTTC. With the rest looked up from the reference TRBV7-2 and TRBJ2-5 genes rather than sequenced, the full variable domain is GAGVSQSPSNKVTEKGKDVELRCDPISGHTALYWYRQSLGQGLEFLIYFQGNSAPDKSGLPSDRFSAERTGGSVSTLTIQRTQQEDSAVYLCASRPTSGGPRQYFGPGTRLLVL.